A single sample gave rise to the 21 T cell receptor beta chains below, sequenced in a study of blood T cell repertoires in COVID-19. Sequencing was performed with immunoSEQ multiplex PCR; in TCRdb, only in-frame clones are kept and a portion is missing. The sample includes about 200,000 clones, more than 75% of them seen just once. The sequenced material came from PBMCs or T cells enriched from blood (not recorded which). Receptor source: a woman aged 45-59 years with acute COVID-19.

The chain employs TRBV28 and TRBJ1-5; TRBD1 agrees at 8 bases. Unmatched junction bases numbered 13, after V lost 6 bases and J lost 6 bases. CDR3 size: 16 residues. Germline V CDR1 and CDR2: MDHEN, SYDVKM. This CDR3 is CASSLFPQGAGQPQHF. The DNA of the CDR3 is TGTGCCAGCAGCCTATTCCCTCAGGGGGCAGGTCAGCCCCAGCATTTT.

This clone occurred once. CDR3 residues: CASTRPPFQAIPSSYNSPLHF. CDR3 DNA: TGTGCCAGCACCAGGCCCCCTTTCCAGGCAATACCTTCCTCCTATAATTCACCCCTCCACTTT. V is TRBV6-9 and J is TRBJ1-6; D unresolved. The V end lost 7 bases, the J end lost 0 bases, and 28 bases lay between the germline ends. CDR1 and CDR2 from the germline V gene are MNHGY and SVAAGI. This CDR3 is built from 21 residues.

The chain employs TRBV12-3 or TRBV12-4 and TRBJ1-5, with 8 bases aligning to TRBD1. Trimming cost V 6 bases and J 3 bases; bases outside gene matches: 1. The CDR3 spans 13 residues. The CDR3 DNA follows: TGTGCCAGCAGGGACAGGGTCAATCAGCCCCAGCATTTT. Its translation: CASRDRVNQPQHF.

This clone was counted between two and nine times. This CDR3 reads CASSGNRAYRQETQYF. The CDR3 bases are TGTGCCAGCAGCGGGAACAGGGCGTATCGCCAAGAGACCCAGTACTTC. The V gene is TRBV28, the J gene TRBJ2-5, with a weak D call TRBD1 (6 bases). CDR3 length equals 16 residues. CDR1 and CDR2 (germline): MDHEN, SYDVKM. Trimming pared 6 bases from V and 1 base from J, leaving 18 bases between.

The J gene is TRBJ1-5, the V gene TRBV7-8; tentatively, D is TRBD1 (5 bases). The CDR3 sequence is 12 residues long. Per germline, CDR1 SGHVS and CDR2 FQNEAQ. V lost 5 bases and J 8 bases, leaving 10 bases between the germline ends. As DNA, the CDR3 is TGTGCCAGCAGCCCCCCGGGGGAGCCCCAGCATTTT. It translates to CASSPPGEPQHF. Using reference TRBV7-8 and TRBJ1-5 for the parts outside the CDR3, the full variable domain is GAGVSQSPRYKVAKRGQDVALRCDPISGHVSLFWYQQALGQGPEFLTYFQNEAQLDKSGLPSDRFFAERPEGSVSTLKIQRTQQEDSAVYLCASSPPGEPQHFGDGTRLSIL.

V and J are TRBV6-5 and TRBJ1-1, with 11 positions matching TRBD1. The CDR3 has 15 amino acids. Germline CDR1 MNHEY, CDR2 SVGAGI. J lost 4 bases, V lost 9 bases, and 10 bases had no gene match. CDR3 sequence reads: CASFTGQGVTTEAFF. CDR3 sequence (DNA): TGTGCCAGTTTTACGGGACAGGGGGTAACCACTGAAGCTTTCTTT.

This clone was seen a handful of times. The genes are TRBV4-1 and TRBJ1-3; no definite D call. The germline V gene encodes CDR1 MGHRA and CDR2 YSYEKL. V lost 5 bases and J lost 7, with 21 bases in between. This CDR3 has 16 amino acids. The CDR3 protein is CASSKIPRSRVNTIYF. As DNA, the CDR3 is TGCGCCAGCAGCAAGATTCCACGCAGTCGGGTCAACACCATATATTTT.

The chain has TRBV18 and TRBJ2-3, with no clear D. The CDR3 spans 14 residues. Germline V gene sequence: CDR1 KGHSH, CDR2 LQKENI. V was trimmed by 6 bases and J by 5 bases, leaving 15 bases between them. CDR3 protein: CASSPRPVEDTQYF. The CDR3 bases are TGTGCCAGCTCCCCGCGGCCTGTGGAAGATACGCAGTATTTT.

The rearrangement uses TRBV6-6 and TRBJ1-5; TRBD1 might be the D (6 bases). Between the trimmed V and J ends, which lost 7 bases and 2 bases, there was a span of 9 bases. CDR1 is MNHNY and CDR2 is SVGAGI in the germline V gene (reference sequence). The CDR3 is 13 amino acids. The CDR3 nucleotides read TGTGCCAGCACAAACAGGGGCAATCAGCCCCAGCATTTT. Translating gives CASTNRGNQPQHF.

The chain has TRBV7-9 and TRBJ2-2; 7 bases line up with TRBD1. The ends lost 5 bases at V and 4 bases at J; junction bases unmatched: 10. The germline gives CDR1 SEHNR, CDR2 FQNEAQ (reference sequence). This CDR3 comprises 16 residues. CDR3 nucleotide sequence: TGTGCCAGCAGCCCCACTCCCAAGGGGGCCACCGGGGAGCTGTTTTTT. Translation gives CASSPTPKGATGELFF.

The chain combines TRBV6-4 with TRBJ2-2, with D perhaps matching TRBD2 (5 bases). The V and J ends lost 4 bases and 4 bases respectively, with 7 bases between them. CDR1 and CDR2 (germline): MRHNA, SNTAGT. The CDR3 has 13 amino acids. The CDR3 coding sequence is TGTGCCAGCAGTGCCCGGGGCACCGGGGAGCTGTTTTTT. This gives the protein CASSARGTGELFF.

The chain recombines TRBV28 with TRBJ1-2; D gene ambiguous. The CDR3 totals 20 residues. Deletions cut 4 bases from V and 1 base from J, with 28 bases between. Germline V gene data show CDR1 as MDHEN and CDR2 as SYDVKM. CDR3 nucleotide sequence: TGTGCCAGCAGTTCGAGTCGTTGGGAGGGTGAGGCCGCCGTTAACTATGGCTACACCTTC. The encoded protein is CASSSSRWEGEAAVNYGYTF.

The rearrangement uses TRBV30 and TRBJ2-3, with 11 bases matching TRBD2. After removal of 1 base from V and 8 bases from J, the junction contained 11 bases not matched to a gene. The CDR3 covers 16 residues. Germline CDR1 is GTSNPN and CDR2 is SVGIG (reference sequence). In DNA, the CDR3 is TGTGCCTGGAGTGGAGATAGCGGGGGGGGATATGGTACGCAGTATTTT. Translation: CAWSGDSGGGYGTQYF.

The chain couples TRBV2 to TRBJ2-1, with 9 bases matching TRBD2. Trimming at V came to 0 bases and at J to 4 bases, leaving 13 bases not matched to a gene. The germline gives CDR1 SNHLY, CDR2 FYNNEI. The CDR3 sequence is 19 residues long. Here the CDR3 reads CASSEAPESAGGLYNEQFF. The CDR3 nucleotides read TGTGCCAGCAGTGAAGCTCCTGAATCGGCGGGGGGGCTTTACAATGAGCAGTTCTTC. Based on the CDR3 plus reference TRBV2 and TRBJ2-1, the full variable domain is EPEVTQTPSHQVTQMGQEVILRCVPISNHLYFYWYRQILGQKVEFLVSFYNNEISEKSEIFDDQFSVERPDGSNFTLKIRSTKLEDSAMYFCASSEAPESAGGLYNEQFFGPGTRLTVL.

V gene TRBV5-6 combines with J gene TRBJ2-5; 12 bases are shared with TRBD2. V lost 0 bases, J lost 5 bases, and 8 bases stayed unmatched. The CDR3 is made up of 17 amino acids. Germline V gene data show CDR1 as SGHDT and CDR2 as YYEEEE. CDR3 nucleotides: TGTGCCAGCAGCTTGGGGCTAGCGGGGGGGAACTCGGAGACCCAGTACTTC. It is translated as CASSLGLAGGNSETQYF.

In DNA, the CDR3 is TGTGCCAGCAGTTTCACGGACCAAGAGACCCAGTACTTC. Encoded protein: CASSFTDQETQYF. The chain carries TRBV12-3 or TRBV12-4 and TRBJ2-5; D not certain. Trimming took 3 bases from V and 0 from J, leaving 5 bases between them. CDR3 size: 13 residues.

This rearrangement joins TRBV4-1 to TRBJ2-1, with D perhaps matching TRBD1 (6 bases). Trimming cost V 1 base and J 6 bases, with 13 bases left between them. The CDR3 length is 15 residues. Germline loops: CDR1 MGHRA, CDR2 YSYEKL. DNA of the CDR3: TGCGCCAGCAGCCAAGCTCCGACAGGAGTCAATGAGCAGTTCTTC. Its translation: CASSQAPTGVNEQFF.

The V gene is TRBV21-1, the J gene TRBJ2-7; no check of the table's D call, TRBD2, against the DNA was made. TRBV21-1 is flagged as a pseudogene. This CDR3 has 15 amino acids. The CDR3 is CARTWSGGHSYEQYV. The DNA for the CDR3 is TGTGCCCGAACATGGTCGGGGGGCCACTCCTACGAGCAGTACGTC.

The CDR3: CASSVVRAGDTQYF. Here the CDR3 DNA reads TGTGCCAGCAGCGTAGTGCGGGCGGGAGATACGCAGTATTTT. The rearrangement joins TRBV9 to TRBJ2-3; the D gene is possibly TRBD2 (5 bases). Germline assignment: CDR1 SGDLS and CDR2 YYNGEE. Trimming removed 0 bases at V and 5 bases at J, with 10 bases between. CDR3 length equals 14 residues. The full variable domain, its missing parts supplied by reference TRBV9 and TRBJ2-3, is DSGVTQTPKHLITATGQRVTLRCSPRSGDLSVYWYQQSLDQGLQFLIQYYNGEERAKGNILERFSAQQFPDLHSELNLSSLELGDSALYFCASSVVRAGDTQYFGPGTRLTVL.

This chain joins TRBV3-1 (or the pseudogene TRBV3-2) and TRBJ2-3; 11 bases map to TRBD2. V trimming: 2 bases; J trimming: 4 bases; junction bases outside the gene matches: 11. The CDR3 covers 18 residues. CDR1 is LGHDT and CDR2 is YNNKEL in the germline V gene (reference sequence). Here the CDR3 reads CASSQLPRLAGGADTQYF. For the CDR3, the DNA is TGTGCCAGCAGCCAATTACCGCGGCTAGCGGGGGGCGCAGATACGCAGTATTTT.

This clone was observed a single time. The DNA for the CDR3 is TGTGCCAGCAGCCTACGACAGGGACCCTCCACAGATACGCAGTATTTT. Amino acids: CASSLRQGPSTDTQYF. This chain joins TRBV11-2 and TRBJ2-3; 7 positions agree with TRBD1. The junction had 10 bases not matched to a gene; V was cut back by 5 bases and J by 2 bases. The CDR3 consists of 16 residues. Germline-derived CDR1 and CDR2 are SGHAT and FQNNGV.